What follows are 23 T cell receptor beta chains derived from one specimen sequenced in a study of Ad26.COV2.S vaccination and SARS-CoV-2 variants. Using immunoSEQ multiplex PCR, the repertoire was profiled, and TCRdb retains in-frame clones only, with some absent. The sample lists 300,000 to 400,000 clones, roughly 94% occurring once. Sequencing was performed on peripheral blood, taken after recovery from COVID-19. The receptor source for this set is a human donor who had recovered from COVID-19.

CDR3 nucleotide sequence: TGTGCCAGTAGGCTCCGGGACATCCTTTTCTACGAGCAGTACTTC. Its protein is CASRLRDILFYEQYF. The J gene is TRBJ2-7, the V gene TRBV19, with D possibly matching TRBD1 (6 bases). Germline CDR1 is LNHDA and CDR2 is SQIVND (reference sequence). With 6 bases removed from V and 3 bases from J, the gap between germline ends came to 18 bases. The CDR3 runs to 15 residues.

The chain is built from TRBV10-3 and TRBJ2-3, with TRBD2 matching over 10 bases. CDR1 and CDR2 (germline): ENHRY, SYGVKD. Trimming took 3 bases from V and 0 from J; bases not matched to a gene: 6. This CDR3 is 17 amino acids long. Written as DNA, the CDR3 is TGTGCCATCAGTGACCGTAGCGGGGGGCAAAGCACAGATACGCAGTATTTT. It specifies CAISDRSGGQSTDTQYF.

This sequence joins TRBV6-1 and TRBJ1-6; D possibly corresponds to TRBD1 (5 bases). CDR3 length: 13 residues. Trimming removed 3 bases from V and 10 bases from J, with 10 bases in between. Germline V lookup: CDR1 MNHNS, CDR2 SASEGT. The CDR3 sequence is CASSDQDKSPLHF. The CDR3 coding sequence is TGTGCCAGCAGTGACCAGGACAAGTCACCCCTCCACTTT.

This clone was recorded once. The sample holds other DNA sequences that translate to the same CDR3. The chain is built from TRBV29-1 and TRBJ2-7; the D gene is possibly TRBD1 (6 bases). This CDR3 region has 13 residues. CDR1 is SQVTM, CDR2 ANQGSEA, per germline. Trimming removed 1 base at V and 1 base at J, with 8 bases between. The CDR3 nucleotides read TGCAGCGTTGAAGGGGACACGTCCTACGAGCAGTACTTC. Translation: CSVEGDTSYEQYF.

This clone was picked up one time. The chain combines TRBV7-9 with TRBJ1-2; 7 nucleotides agree with TRBD1. CDR1 and CDR2 from the germline V gene are SEHNR and FQNEAQ (reference sequence). Trimming removed 5 bases from V and 6 bases from J; junction bases left unmatched: 9. This CDR3 contains 14 residues. The CDR3 protein is CASSPNRGGDGYTF. The CDR3 DNA reads TGTGCCAGCAGCCCAAACAGGGGAGGAGATGGCTACACCTTC.

V usage is TRBV6-5 and J usage is TRBJ2-5; a weak D match, TRBD2 (5 bases). V dropped 0 bases and J dropped 7 bases, with 15 bases sitting between them. The CDR3 loop spans 15 amino acids. From germline, CDR1 is MNHEY and CDR2 SVGAGI. CDR3 sequence reads: CASSYSIDTRGTQYF. The CDR3, as DNA: TGTGCCAGCAGTTACTCGATTGACACCCGGGGGACCCAGTACTTC.

The gene calls are TRBV5-6 and TRBJ1-3; TRBD1 agrees at 7 bases. Germline V gene sequence: CDR1 SGHDT, CDR2 YYEEEE. Unmatched junction bases numbered 10, after V lost 8 bases and J lost 5 bases. The CDR3 runs 14 residues. The CDR3 loop is CASCGTAERNTIYF. CDR3 bases: TGTGCCAGTTGTGGGACAGCCGAACGAAACACCATATATTTT.

This chain uses TRBV7-2 with TRBJ1-2; a weak D match, TRBD1 (6 bases). CDR3 size: 16 residues. The V end was cut by 5 bases, the J end by 2 bases, with 18 bases between. In germline, CDR1 is SGHTA, CDR2 FQGNSA. CDR3 coding DNA: TGTGCCAGCAGCCTACGCGTGGGAACAGGGAACTATGGCTACACCTTC. This gives the protein CASSLRVGTGNYGYTF.

J is TRBJ2-5 and V is TRBV7-6, with 7 positions matching TRBD2. Germline CDR1 reads SGHVS; CDR2 reads FNYEAQ. J lost 4 bases, V lost 5 bases, and 10 bases had no gene match. This CDR3 spans 15 amino acids. CDR3 sequence reads: CASSQGLVGGETQYF. DNA for the CDR3: TGTGCCAGCAGCCAAGGACTAGTCGGAGGAGAGACCCAGTACTTC.

The V call is TRBV5-6, the J call TRBJ1-2; no firm D call. The CDR3 spans 11 residues. V was trimmed by 0 bases and J by 14 bases, leaving 11 bases between them. Germline CDR1 is SGHDT and CDR2 is YYEEEE. The DNA for the CDR3 is TGTGCCAGCAGCTTGGGACCGGGAGTAACCTTC. It translates to CASSLGPGVTF.

The chain is built from TRBV6-5 and TRBJ1-2; maybe TRBD1 (6 bases). The length of the CDR3 is 13 residues. Per the germline V gene, CDR1 is MNHEY and CDR2 is SVGAGI. V lost 6 bases and J 8 bases, leaving 16 bases between the germline ends. The CDR3 sequence is CASRGLGAPGYTF. The CDR3 nucleotides are TGTGCCAGCAGGGGGTTGGGGGCGCCGGGCTACACCTTC.

The chain joins TRBV10-1 to TRBJ2-3; D remains ambiguous. V lost 4 bases and J 4 bases, leaving 12 bases between the germline ends. The CDR3 is 14 residues long. Germline V lookup: CDR1 WNHNN, CDR2 SYGVQD (reference sequence). DNA of the CDR3: TGCGCCAGCAGTGTGTCAGCGTCGGCAGATACGCAGTATTTT. Protein product: CASSVSASADTQYF.

The CDR3 sequence is CATSRGLAEETQYF. The CDR3 bases are TGTGCCACCAGCAGAGGTCTAGCGGAAGAGACCCAGTACTTC. V and J are TRBV15 and TRBJ2-5; the match to TRBD2 covers 7 bases. The CDR3 runs to 14 residues. The J segment lost 3 bases and the V segment lost 1 base, leaving 2 bases of the junction unmatched. Germline V gene data show CDR1 as LNHNV and CDR2 as YYDKDF (reference sequence).

The CDR3 region is CASSPRELPNEKLFF. The CDR3 DNA reads as TGTGCCAGCAGCCCCCGGGAGCTACCTAATGAAAAACTGTTTTTT. The rearrangement uses TRBV9 and TRBJ1-4, with D unresolved. This CDR3 region has 15 residues. Germline assignment: CDR1 SGDLS and CDR2 YYNGEE. V shed 4 bases and J shed 3 bases, with 13 bases lying between them.

The chain joins TRBV7-9 to TRBJ1-2; 11 bases fit TRBD1. The trim removed 5 bases at V and 0 bases at J, leaving 2 bases unmatched. Germline CDR1 is SEHNR and CDR2 is FQNEAQ (reference sequence). The CDR3 has 15 residues. The CDR3 spells CASSMGQGANYGYTF. The CDR3 nucleotides are TGTGCCAGCAGCATGGGACAGGGGGCTAACTATGGCTACACCTTC.

The chain has TRBV5-1 and TRBJ2-7, with 9 bases that match TRBD1. The CDR3 runs to 15 residues. The germline CDR1 and CDR2 sequences are SGHRS and YFSETQ. V trimming: 2 bases; J trimming: 3 bases; junction bases outside the gene matches: 6. The CDR3 protein is CASSLKGQGDYEQYF. In nucleotides, the CDR3 is TGCGCCAGCAGCTTAAAGGGACAGGGTGACTACGAGCAGTACTTC.

The sample holds one count of this clone. The chain has TRBV2 and TRBJ2-6, with a weak D call TRBD1 (5 bases). This CDR3 is built from 15 residues. Germline V gives CDR1 SNHLY, CDR2 FYNNEI. V was trimmed by 6 bases and J by 0 bases, leaving 9 bases between them. The CDR3: CASRDKTSGANVLTF. In DNA form, the CDR3 reads TGTGCCAGCAGGGACAAAACCTCTGGGGCCAACGTCCTGACTTTC.

The chain links TRBV6-4 to TRBJ2-1, with D unresolved. This CDR3 contains 13 residues. Trimming removed 2 bases from V and 9 bases from J, with 11 bases in between. Germline values: CDR1 MRHNA, CDR2 SNTAGT. In nucleotides, the CDR3 is TGTGCCAGCAGTGACGATGGGCACGGTGAGCAGTTCTTC. Its protein product is CASSDDGHGEQFF.

The J gene is TRBJ2-7, the V gene TRBV9, with D unresolved. Trimming removed 0 bases at V and 7 bases at J, with 11 bases between. CDR1 is SGDLS and CDR2 is YYNGEE in the germline V gene. The CDR3 loop spans 13 amino acids. The CDR3 nucleotides are TGTGCCAGCAGCGTAGGGACGGTTGGGGAGCAGTACTTC. Amino acids: CASSVGTVGEQYF.

The chain carries TRBV10-3 and TRBJ2-3; 8 nucleotides agree with TRBD2. V gave up 0 bases and J gave up 6 bases; unmatched junction bases: 8. This CDR3 is 16 amino acids long. CDR1 and CDR2 from the germline V gene are ENHRY and SYGVKD. The CDR3 DNA reads as TGTGCCATCAGTGAGTCGATTAGCGGGGTATCGGATACGCAGTATTTT. Translation: CAISESISGVSDTQYF.

The V gene is TRBV19, the J gene TRBJ2-3, with 10 bases identical to TRBD2. J gave up 2 bases and V 5 bases, and 7 bases lay outside the gene matches. Germline V CDR1 and CDR2: LNHDA, SQIVND (reference sequence). The CDR3 runs 16 residues. This CDR3 is CASSVPSGGATDTQYF. As DNA, the CDR3 is TGTGCCAGTAGTGTCCCAAGCGGGGGGGCCACAGATACGCAGTATTTT.

This chain uses TRBV9 with TRBJ2-3, with 7 bases that match TRBD1. Germline V gene lookup returns CDR1 SGDLS and CDR2 YYNGEE. The CDR3 loop spans 15 amino acids. V was clipped by 2 bases and J by 1 base; unmatched bases: 4. CDR3 loop: CASSVRDRGTDTQYF. CDR3 DNA: TGTGCCAGCAGCGTTCGGGACAGAGGCACAGATACGCAGTATTTT.

This chain connects TRBV5-4 to TRBJ2-3; no clear D gene. CDR1 and CDR2 from the germline V gene are SGHNT and YYREEE (reference sequence). V dropped 2 bases and J dropped 0 bases, with 4 bases sitting between them. This CDR3 contains 13 residues. Written as DNA, the CDR3 is TGTGCCAGCAGCTTTATTAGCACAGATACGCAGTATTTT. It translates to CASSFISTDTQYF.